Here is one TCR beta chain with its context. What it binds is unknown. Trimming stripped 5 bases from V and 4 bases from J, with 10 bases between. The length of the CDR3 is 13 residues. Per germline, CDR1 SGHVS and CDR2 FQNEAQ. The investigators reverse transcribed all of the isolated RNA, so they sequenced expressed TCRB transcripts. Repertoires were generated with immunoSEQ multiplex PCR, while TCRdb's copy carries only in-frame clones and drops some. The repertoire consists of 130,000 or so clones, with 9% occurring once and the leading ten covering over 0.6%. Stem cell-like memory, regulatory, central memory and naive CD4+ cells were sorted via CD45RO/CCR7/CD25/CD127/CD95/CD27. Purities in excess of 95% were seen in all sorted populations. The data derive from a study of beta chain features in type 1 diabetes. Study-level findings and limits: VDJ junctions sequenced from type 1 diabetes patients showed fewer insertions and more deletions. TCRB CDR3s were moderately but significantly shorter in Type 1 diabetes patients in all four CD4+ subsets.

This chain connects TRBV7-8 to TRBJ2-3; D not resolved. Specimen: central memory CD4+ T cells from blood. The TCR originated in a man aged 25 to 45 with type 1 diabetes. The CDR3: CASSAPTADTQYF. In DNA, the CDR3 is TGTGCCAGCAGCGCGCCCACAGCAGATACGCAGTATTTT.